Listed here are 17 T cell receptor beta chains from one sample, sequenced in a study of CD8 T cells in ankylosing spondylitis. One entry per CDR3 protein results from TCRdb running MiXCR on the 5' RACE reads. The sample carries 200,000 to 250,000 distinct CDR3 sequences, around 7.9% recorded once. For these TCRs, the target antigens are not known. The study's findings and limits: What appeared characteristic of ankylosing spondylitis blood was a TCR beta motif of about eight highly homologous variants.

The sequencing input was blood, either unsorted or a sorted T cell fraction (not recorded which). All receptors come from a male donor with ankylosing spondylitis.

This clonotype was detected many times. The V call is TRBV14, the J call TRBJ2-7; D gene unclear. V lost 0 bases, J lost 0 bases, and 6 bases lay in between. CDR1 is SGHDN and CDR2 is FVKESK in the germline V gene. This CDR3 is built from 14 residues. The CDR3 loop reads CASSQERYSYEQYF. The CDR3 nucleotides are TGTGCCAGCAGCCAAGAGAGATACTCCTACGAGCAGTACTTC.

The rearrangement links TRBV18 to TRBJ1-1, with D unclear. Germline lookup yields CDR1 KGHSH and CDR2 LQKENI. Trimming took off 0 bases at V and 4 bases at J, with 9 bases between the two ends. CDR3 length equals 14 residues. The CDR3: CASSPPGTVTEAFF. In nucleotides, the CDR3 is TGTGCCAGCTCACCACCGGGTACTGTCACTGAAGCTTTCTTT. Combining the CDR3 with reference TRBV18 and TRBJ1-1 gives the whole variable domain NAGVMQNPRHLVRRRGQEARLRCSPMKGHSHVYWYRQLPEEGLKFMVYLQKENIIDESGMPKERFSAEFPKEGPSILRIQQVVRGDSAAYFCASSPPGTVTEAFFGQGTRLTVV.

There are many counts of this clonotype. The chain links TRBV4-3 to TRBJ2-1; 7 nucleotides align to TRBD2. Germline loops: CDR1 LGHNA, CDR2 YSLEER. V shed 1 base, J shed 6 bases, and the junction held 6 bases outside the gene matches. The length of the CDR3 is 15 residues. In DNA, the CDR3 is TGCGCCAGCAGCCAAGGGGGAGGGCACATCAATGAGCAGTTCTTC. Protein: CASSQGGGHINEQFF.

This clonotype was recorded at least ten times. This chain connects TRBV28 to TRBJ2-7; TRBD1 matches 8 bases. The CDR3 contains 15 residues. The germline CDR1 and CDR2 sequences are MDHEN and SYDVKM. V was clipped by 5 bases and J by 0 bases; unmatched bases: 6. DNA for the CDR3: TGTGCCAGCAGTCCTCCGGACAGGGCCTCCTACGAGCAGTACTTC. It codes for CASSPPDRASYEQYF.

This clonotype was detected many times. The chain recombines TRBV28 with TRBJ1-1; TRBD1 is a possible D gene (5 bases). Germline V gene data show CDR1 as MDHEN and CDR2 as SYDVKM. Deletions cut 6 bases from V and 3 bases from J, with 11 bases between. The CDR3 consists of 13 residues. Here the CDR3 DNA reads TGTGCCAGCAGCCTCGGGGACCACACTGAAGCTTTCTTT. This codes for CASSLGDHTEAFF. The full variable domain, in which reference TRBV28 and TRBJ1-1 provide the parts outside the CDR3, is DVKVTQSSRYLVKRTGEKVFLECVQDMDHENMFWYRQDPGLGLRLIYFSYDVKMKEKGDIPEGYSVSREKKERFSLILESASTNQTSMYLCASSLGDHTEAFFGQGTRLTVV.

This clonotype was seen many times. V is TRBV28 and J is TRBJ1-6, with D perhaps TRBD1 (5 bases). In germline, CDR1 is MDHEN, CDR2 SYDVKM. Trimming took 1 base from V and 9 from J, leaving 16 bases between them. The CDR3 is 16 residues long. The CDR3 spells CASSLFGQGLFSPLHF. The CDR3 DNA reads TGTGCCAGCAGTTTATTTGGCCAGGGATTATTTTCACCCCTCCACTTT.

This clonotype was seen more than once but under ten times. The chain has TRBV20-1 and TRBJ2-7; 7 bases line up with TRBD2. The V segment lost 3 bases and the J segment 7 bases; nucleotides outside the gene matches: 12. This CDR3 is built from 14 residues. The germline CDR1 and CDR2 sequences are DFQATT and SNEGSKA (reference sequence). The CDR3 nucleotides read TGCAGTGCTAGTGTTAGCACTCCAGCGGGGGAGCAGTACTTC. Its protein product is CSASVSTPAGEQYF.

This clonotype occurred many times. This rearrangement joins TRBV5-1 to TRBJ2-2; D is ambiguous. Per the germline V gene, CDR1 is SGHRS and CDR2 is YFSETQ. Deletions cut 1 base from V and 2 bases from J, with 12 bases between. The CDR3 contains 16 residues. The CDR3 is CASSLSRVINTGELFF. DNA of the CDR3: TGCGCCAGCAGCTTGAGCCGGGTTATAAACACCGGGGAGCTGTTTTTT.

The V and J genes are TRBV6-1 and TRBJ1-5; TRBD1 matches 7 bases. Germline V gene lookup returns CDR1 MNHNS and CDR2 SASEGT. V lost 6 bases to trimming and J lost 5 bases; unmatched junction nucleotides: 10. The CDR3 runs 15 residues. The CDR3 here is CASSSDREQDQPQHF. The CDR3 DNA reads TGTGCCAGCAGCTCAGACAGGGAACAGGATCAGCCCCAGCATTTT.

At least ten counts were recorded for this clonotype. The chain combines TRBV12-3 or TRBV12-4 with TRBJ2-1, with D tentatively TRBD2 (5 bases). The ends were cut back, 3 bases at V and 1 base at J, with 13 bases in the middle. The CDR3 spans 16 residues. This CDR3 is CASSFARASSYNEQFF. Here the CDR3 DNA reads TGTGCCAGCAGTTTCGCGCGGGCCTCTTCCTACAATGAGCAGTTCTTC.

This clonotype was recorded many times. V and J are TRBV28 and TRBJ2-2; perhaps D is TRBD1 or TRBD2 (5 bases each). From germline, CDR1 is MDHEN and CDR2 SYDVKM. The CDR3 covers 16 residues. The V and J ends lost 3 bases and 1 base respectively, with 12 bases between them. CDR3 loop: CASSLRRDLNTGELFF. CDR3 nucleotide sequence: TGTGCCAGCAGTTTGCGAAGGGACCTGAACACCGGGGAGCTGTTTTTT.

Many counts were recorded for this clonotype. The V gene is TRBV10-3, the J gene TRBJ1-2; D may be TRBD1 (6 bases). The V end was cut by 7 bases, the J end by 1 base, with 25 bases between. Looked up from germline, CDR1 is ENHRY and CDR2 is SYGVKD. This CDR3 contains 18 residues. The DNA of the CDR3 is TGTGCCATCACTTCCCCGGGGGCCTCCGGGGTTAATAACTATGGCTACACCTTC. It is translated as CAITSPGASGVNNYGYTF.

The chain carries TRBV28 and TRBJ1-2; possibly TRBD1 for D (5 bases). Per the germline V gene, CDR1 is MDHEN and CDR2 is SYDVKM. The CDR3 length is 11 residues. The V gene lost 10 bases and the J gene lost 8 bases, with 14 bases spanning the gap. The CDR3 DNA reads TGTGCCACCTCGACAGTGACCGGCTACACCTTC. Translating it yields CATSTVTGYTF.

In its sample, this clonotype was seen many times. This chain uses TRBV11-2 with TRBJ2-5; D is perhaps TRBD2 (6 bases). V was trimmed by 5 bases and J by 1 base, leaving 11 bases between them. Germline V gives CDR1 SGHAT, CDR2 FQNNGV. The CDR3 is 14 amino acids. The CDR3 DNA sequence: TGTGCCAGCAGCACCCGGACTACCCAAGAGACCCAGTACTTC. It specifies CASSTRTTQETQYF. Full variable domain (missing parts from reference TRBV11-2 and TRBJ2-5): EAGVAQSPRYKIIEKRQSVAFWCNPISGHATLYWYQQILGQGPKLLIQFQNNGVVDDSQLPKDRFSAERLKGVDSTLKIQPAKLEDSAVYLCASSTRTTQETQYFGPGTRLLVL.

The chain couples TRBV4-2 to TRBJ2-3, with D possibly being TRBD2 (5 bases). The CDR3 runs to 15 residues. V dropped 1 base and J dropped 2 bases, with 10 bases sitting between them. Germline values: CDR1 LGHNA, CDR2 YNFKEQ. CDR3 sequence (DNA): TGTGCCAGCAGCCAAGCGCTCGGGAACACAGATACGCAGTATTTT. Translated: CASSQALGNTDTQYF.

This clonotype was detected ten times or more. The chain combines TRBV14 with TRBJ2-7; no clear D gene. Trimming shortened V by 0 bases and J by 3 bases, and 12 bases separated the two germline ends. CDR1 and CDR2 (germline): SGHDN, FVKESK. This CDR3 contains 15 residues. This CDR3 reads CASSQDFGRFYEQYF. CDR3 nucleotide sequence: TGTGCCAGCAGCCAAGATTTTGGCAGATTCTACGAGCAGTACTTC.

The chain carries TRBV6-5 and TRBJ2-1, with 12 bases fitting TRBD2. From germline, CDR1 is MNHEY and CDR2 SVGAGI. The CDR3 loop spans 18 amino acids. The ends lost 0 bases at V and 6 bases at J; junction bases unmatched: 9. The CDR3 loop reads CASSYSVASGRAANEQFF. As DNA, the CDR3 is TGTGCCAGCAGTTACTCGGTGGCTAGCGGGAGGGCCGCCAATGAGCAGTTCTTC.